Following are 24 T cell receptor beta chains from one sample sequenced in a study of blood T cells in healthy people across ages. For the second PCR, which ran for roughly 6 to 11 cycles, a sample-barcoded 5' primer and a J-beta primer mix were used. MiXCR, run by TCRdb on the 5' RACE reads, gives a single entry per CDR3 protein. The table has 900,000 to 950,000 distinct CDR3 sequences, 25% to 30% seen once; the top ten hold roughly 10%. These data are also associated with another study on T cells of mothers and their children.

Material: blood. The receptors come from a woman in her 40s in good health.

The chain combines TRBV4-3 with TRBJ2-2, with TRBD1 matching over 10 bases. The V gene end was trimmed by 4 bases and the J gene end by 4 bases; junction bases not matched to a gene: 6. The CDR3 length is 16 residues. Germline V CDR1 and CDR2: LGHNA, YSLEER. CDR3 loop: CASSRGQGVRTGELFF. CDR3 bases: TGCGCCAGCAGCCGAGGACAGGGGGTTCGCACCGGGGAGCTGTTTTTT.

This clonotype has more than one count but fewer than ten. V gene TRBV29-1 combines with J gene TRBJ2-1; 16 nucleotides line up with TRBD2. The V and J ends lost 7 bases and 4 bases, in that order; junction bases with no gene match: 16. This CDR3 is 19 amino acids long. Germline CDR1 and CDR2: SQVTM and ANQGSEA. The CDR3 coding sequence is TGCAGCGGGGAGGTTCCGGGACTAGCGGGGGGGCATAGGTACAATGAGCAGTTCTTC. Translation: CSGEVPGLAGGHRYNEQFF.

This chain joins TRBV7-9 and TRBJ2-7; D remains unclear. The assigned J gene may be wrong: the sequence end matches TRBJ2-4 better. The CDR3 contains 14 residues. Germline-derived CDR1 and CDR2 are SEHNR and FQNEAQ (reference sequence). The CDR3 DNA follows: TGTGCCAGCAGCGAGAGGCAAGGGTTGAACATTCAGTACTTC. It codes for CASSERQGLNIQYF.

Many counts were recorded for this clonotype. The chain uses TRBV4-1 and TRBJ1-2; 7 bases are shared with TRBD1. CDR1 is MGHRA, CDR2 YSYEKL, per germline. V lost 4 bases and J lost 2; bases outside the gene matches: 10. This CDR3 has 16 amino acids. CDR3 sequence: CASSLVVQTGNYGYTF. CDR3 nucleotide sequence: TGCGCCAGCAGCCTCGTGGTACAGACAGGGAACTATGGCTACACCTTC.

Regarding this clonotype: One end of the junction does not line up with germline, which may come from a read error. V usage is TRBV29-1 and J usage is TRBJ2-2; D might be TRBD2 (6 bases). This CDR3 region has 13 residues. CDR1 and CDR2 (germline): SQVTM, ANQGSEA. In nucleotides, the CDR3 is TGCAGCGTTATCCGCGGGAACATCGGGGAGCTGTTTTTT. It specifies CSVIRGNIGELFF.

V and J are TRBV4-1 and TRBJ2-3; possible D gene TRBD2, 5 bases. The V gene's germline CDR1 is MGHRA and CDR2 YSYEKL. V was cut by 8 bases and J by 2 bases, with 17 bases left in between. This CDR3 has 15 residues. The CDR3 DNA follows: TGCGCCAGCGGCCCCGGGGAAGTAGACACAGATACGCAGTATTTT. Protein sequence: CASGPGEVDTDTQYF.

This clonotype was observed a few times. Just one base apart from a much larger clone, this may be a read error. The chain joins TRBV5-1 to TRBJ2-1; perhaps TRBD1 as D (6 bases). The CDR3 has 16 amino acids. CDR1 is SGHRS and CDR2 is YFSETQ in the germline V gene. CDR3 DNA sequence: TGCGCCAGCAGCCCCAAAGACGGGACATCCTGCAATGAGCAGTTCTTC. Its translation: CASSPKDGTSCNEQFF.

Only a few counts were recorded for this clonotype. This chain joins TRBV7-3 and TRBJ1-4; TRBD1 matches 9 bases. The germline V gene has CDR1 SGHTA and CDR2 FQGTGA. The CDR3 length is 15 residues. V shed 4 bases and J 7 bases; nucleotides not matched to a gene: 7. The CDR3 nucleotides read TGTGCCAGCAGCTCTTCGACAGGGGGAGGTGAAAAACTGTTTTTT. Residues: CASSSSTGGGEKLFF.

About this clonotype: This may come from a read error, since a much larger clone is one base off. This chain uses TRBV7-2 with TRBJ2-1; D gene ambiguous. V lost 1 base, J lost 15 bases, and 16 bases lay in between. The CDR3 covers 13 residues. Looked up from germline, CDR1 is SGHTA and CDR2 is FQGNSA. The chain's CDR3 is CASSLVSVTPRFF. The CDR3 DNA is TGTGCCAGCAGCTTAGTCAGCGTGACCCCGCGGTTCTTC.

V gene TRBV28 combines with J gene TRBJ1-5, with D unclear. V was shortened by 4 bases and J by 2 bases, with 12 bases between the two germline ends. This CDR3 has 15 residues. Per germline, CDR1 MDHEN and CDR2 SYDVKM. The CDR3 is CASSWSLGGNQPQHF. CDR3 nucleotides: TGTGCCAGCAGTTGGTCCCTCGGCGGCAATCAGCCCCAGCATTTT.

In this sample, this clonotype turned up many times. This sequence joins TRBV28 and TRBJ2-7; D perhaps matches TRBD2 (5 bases). The germline V and J ends were trimmed by 5 bases and 5 bases, with 19 bases remaining between them. Germline CDR1 MDHEN, CDR2 SYDVKM. The CDR3 runs to 15 residues. The CDR3 here is CASSPRTGLSDEQYF. CDR3 DNA sequence: TGTGCCAGCAGTCCCCGGACTGGGTTGAGTGACGAGCAGTACTTC.

This clonotype was seen many times. The CDR3 DNA sequence: TGTGCCACCAGTGATTTGCGACTAGCGGGGGCCCGATATGGGACCCAGTACTTC. Its protein product is CATSDLRLAGARYGTQYF. The chain has TRBV24-1 and TRBJ2-5, with 12 bases matching TRBD2. The CDR3 sequence is 18 residues long. Germline-derived CDR1 and CDR2 are KGHDR and SFDVKD. With V trimmed by 0 bases and J by 7 bases, 11 bases remained unmatched.

In this sample, this clonotype turned up many times. The chain is built from TRBV6-2 or TRBV6-3 and TRBJ1-2; 9 bases agree with TRBD1. Looked up from germline, CDR1 is MNHEY and CDR2 is SVGEGT. The junction had 9 bases not matched to a gene; V was cut back by 6 bases and J by 4 bases. The CDR3 length is 15 residues. The DNA for the CDR3 is TGTGCCAGCAGCCACCCTGGGACAGGGAGCTATGGCTACACCTTC. It yields the protein CASSHPGTGSYGYTF.

On this clonotype: This may be a read error: a much more frequent sequence differs by one nucleotide. The rearrangement joins TRBV28 to TRBJ2-6, with D unresolved. Germline V gene data show CDR1 as MDHEN and CDR2 as SYDVKM. This CDR3 region has 15 residues. V gave up 11 bases and J gave up 4 bases, with 18 bases separating them. The CDR3 loop is CAGIRPGGGANVLTF. Here the CDR3 DNA reads TGTGCCGGCATCCGGCCGGGCGGAGGGGCCAACGTCCTGACTTTC. Variable domain in full (rest from reference TRBV28 and TRBJ2-6): DVKVTQSSRYLVKRTGEKVFLECVQDMDHENMFWYRQDPGLGLRLIYFSYDVKMKEKGDIPEGYSVSREKKERFSLILESASTNQTSMYLCAGIRPGGGANVLTFGAGSRLTVL.

The genes are TRBV20-1 and TRBJ1-1; 7 nucleotides align to TRBD1. After removal of 0 bases from V and 3 bases from J, the junction contained 13 bases not matched to a gene. Germline V lookup: CDR1 DFQATT, CDR2 SNEGSKA (reference sequence). The CDR3 consists of 17 residues. The DNA for the CDR3 is TGCAGTGCTAGAGACCCACAGGGGAACAGGGGACACACTGAAGCTTTCTTT. Residues: CSARDPQGNRGHTEAFF.

This clonotype was observed a single time. The V gene is TRBV5-5, the J gene TRBJ1-3, with D uncertain. The CDR3 runs to 14 residues. Germline CDR1 reads SGHKS; CDR2 reads YYEKEE (reference sequence). Trimming removed 0 bases from V and 4 bases from J, with 8 bases in between. The CDR3 spells CASSLADGGNTIYF. CDR3 nucleotide sequence: TGTGCCAGCAGCTTGGCCGACGGAGGAAACACCATATATTTT. The full variable domain, completed using reference TRBV5-5 and TRBJ1-3, is DAGVTQSPTHLIKTRGQQVTLRCSPISGHKSVSWYQQVLGQGPQFIFQYYEKEERGRGNFPDRFSARQFPNYSSELNVNALLLGDSALYLCASSLADGGNTIYFGEGSWLTVV.

In its sample, this clonotype was seen many times. The CDR3 DNA is TGTGCCAGCAGTCCATCTGCTTCGGTGGTAAGTCAGCCCCAGCATTTT. Translated, it gives CASSPSASVVSQPQHF. V is TRBV2 and J is TRBJ1-5; D gene uncertain. The germline V gene encodes CDR1 SNHLY and CDR2 FYNNEI. Trimming cost V 5 bases and J 6 bases, with 20 bases left between them. The CDR3 totals 16 residues.

This clonotype was recorded at least ten times. The rearrangement uses TRBV7-3 and TRBJ2-1; D uncertain. Trimming shortened V by 3 bases and J by 5 bases, and 11 bases separated the two germline ends. The CDR3 runs to 14 residues. From germline, CDR1 is SGHTA and CDR2 FQGTGA. For the CDR3, the DNA is TGTGCCAGCAGCTTGGACCGTTGGGACAATGAGCAGTTCTTC. Amino acid sequence: CASSLDRWDNEQFF.

The chain has TRBV15 and TRBJ1-4; 7 bases are shared with TRBD1. Germline CDR1 reads LNHNV; CDR2 reads YYDKDF (reference sequence). The V gene end was trimmed by 11 bases and the J gene end by 6 bases; junction bases not matched to a gene: 9. This CDR3 region has 13 residues. This CDR3 reads CAASQGRDEKLFF. CDR3 DNA sequence: TGTGCCGCGTCACAGGGGAGAGATGAAAAACTGTTTTTT.

There are many counts of this clonotype. This chain joins TRBV7-9 and TRBJ2-7, with D possibly being TRBD2 (6 bases). The CDR3 is made up of 15 amino acids. V lost 5 bases to trimming and J lost 5 bases, with 19 bases between them. Germline V gene data show CDR1 as SEHNR and CDR2 as FQNEAQ (reference sequence). CDR3 region: CASSVLPSERDEQYF. CDR3 nucleotide sequence: TGTGCCAGCAGCGTTTTGCCTAGCGAGAGGGACGAGCAGTACTTC. The variable domain in full, with the rest retrieved from reference TRBV7-9 and TRBJ2-7, is DTGVSQNPRHKITKRGQNVTFRCDPISEHNRLYWYRQTLGQGPEFLTYFQNEAQLEKSRLLSDRFSAERPKGSFSTLEIQRTEQGDSAMYLCASSVLPSERDEQYFGPGTRLTVT.

This clonotype has at least ten counts. V gene TRBV12-3 or TRBV12-4 combines with J gene TRBJ2-3, with TRBD2 matching 7 bases. With V trimmed by 6 bases and J by 0 bases, 6 bases remained unmatched. The CDR3 consists of 15 residues. CDR3 sequence reads: CASSFGGLSTDTQYF. In DNA, the CDR3 is TGTGCCAGCAGCTTCGGGGGACTAAGCACAGATACGCAGTATTTT.

The chain carries TRBV7-6 and TRBJ2-7; possibly TRBD1 for D (6 bases). The CDR3 runs 14 residues. Trimming shortened V by 2 bases and J by 1 base, and 9 bases separated the two germline ends. Germline-derived CDR1 and CDR2 are SGHVS and FNYEAQ. This chain's CDR3 is CASSLQQGSYEQYF. CDR3 DNA: TGTGCCAGCAGCTTACAACAGGGATCCTACGAGCAGTACTTC.

This clonotype was counted ten times or more. The rearrangement uses TRBV5-1 and TRBJ2-5; TRBD1 matches at 8 bases. The V gene end was trimmed by 3 bases and the J gene end by 0 bases; junction bases not matched to a gene: 4. Germline V lookup: CDR1 SGHRS, CDR2 YFSETQ. This CDR3 is 15 amino acids long. CDR3 coding DNA: TGCGCCAGCAGCTACGGACAGGGTGACCAAGAGACCCAGTACTTC. This translates into CASSYGQGDQETQYF.

The gene calls are TRBV28 and TRBJ2-1, with 8 bases identical to TRBD1. The germline CDR1 and CDR2 sequences are MDHEN and SYDVKM. This CDR3 spans 15 amino acids. The V gene end was trimmed by 6 bases and the J gene end by 0 bases; junction bases not matched to a gene: 4. The chain's CDR3 is CASRQGDFSYNEQFF. CDR3 DNA sequence: TGTGCCAGCAGACAGGGGGATTTCTCCTACAATGAGCAGTTCTTC.